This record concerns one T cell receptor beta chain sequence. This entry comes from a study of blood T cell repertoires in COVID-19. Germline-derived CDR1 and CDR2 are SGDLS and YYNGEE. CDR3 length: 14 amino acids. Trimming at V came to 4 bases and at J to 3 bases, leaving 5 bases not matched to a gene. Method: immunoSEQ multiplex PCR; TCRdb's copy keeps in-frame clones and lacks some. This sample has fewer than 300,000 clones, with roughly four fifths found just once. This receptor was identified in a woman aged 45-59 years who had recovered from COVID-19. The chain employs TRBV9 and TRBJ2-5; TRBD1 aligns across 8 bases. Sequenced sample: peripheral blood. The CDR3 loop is CASSRTGIKETQYF. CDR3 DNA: TGTGCCAGCAGCCGGACAGGGATTAAAGAGACCCAGTACTTC.